The TCR beta chain under discussion was sequenced for a study of T cell responses to AZD1222 COVID-19 vaccine. Assay used: immunoSEQ multiplex PCR; TCRdb lists only in-frame clones, some missing. Of more than 85,000 clones listed, roughly nine tenths are singletons. This CDR3 has 16 residues. Per the germline V gene, CDR1 is KGHSH and CDR2 is LQKENI. With V trimmed by 4 bases and J by 6 bases, 8 bases remained unmatched. This receptor was taken from an adult in good health. The chain employs TRBV18 and TRBJ2-2; TRBD1 matches at 10 bases. The starting material was peripheral blood, obtained on day 0 of AZD1222 vaccination. The CDR3 sequence is CASSQSRDRGAGELFF. The CDR3 DNA is TGTGCCAGCTCACAGTCCCGGGACAGGGGCGCCGGGGAGCTGTTTTTT.